This T cell receptor beta chain was found in a study of molecular identifiers for immune sequencing clone quantification. Study outcomes and limitations: Naive cells had under 1% of molecules in clones above 20 RNA copies, effectors over 99%. Identical TCR molecules sharing a barcode could underestimate highly expanded clone sizes.

TCRdb called the PCR reads again in MiXCR, with one record for every CDR3 protein. Of about 640,000 distinct CDR3 sequences listed, just under 20% are singletons. There are a few counts of this clonotype. Its antigen is currently unknown. In the sort, naive CD8 T cells were defined as CD8+CD4-CCR7+CD45RA+. CDR1 and CDR2 (germline): DFQATT, SNEGSKA (reference sequence). There are 12 residues in the CDR3. V was clipped by 0 bases and J by 9 bases, with 9 bases between them. Sample: naive CD8+ T cells from blood, with Jurkat cell RNA spiked in. The subset denotes: FACS-sorted CD8+CD4-CCR7+CD45RA+ naive T cells. The chain has TRBV20-1 and TRBJ2-1; D is unresolved. This TCR was recovered from a human donor in good health. Some libraries in this study had Jurkat cell RNA spiked in. CDR3 DNA: TGCAGTGCTAGAGATGAGACATCTGAGCAGTTCTTC. As protein: CSARDETSEQFF.